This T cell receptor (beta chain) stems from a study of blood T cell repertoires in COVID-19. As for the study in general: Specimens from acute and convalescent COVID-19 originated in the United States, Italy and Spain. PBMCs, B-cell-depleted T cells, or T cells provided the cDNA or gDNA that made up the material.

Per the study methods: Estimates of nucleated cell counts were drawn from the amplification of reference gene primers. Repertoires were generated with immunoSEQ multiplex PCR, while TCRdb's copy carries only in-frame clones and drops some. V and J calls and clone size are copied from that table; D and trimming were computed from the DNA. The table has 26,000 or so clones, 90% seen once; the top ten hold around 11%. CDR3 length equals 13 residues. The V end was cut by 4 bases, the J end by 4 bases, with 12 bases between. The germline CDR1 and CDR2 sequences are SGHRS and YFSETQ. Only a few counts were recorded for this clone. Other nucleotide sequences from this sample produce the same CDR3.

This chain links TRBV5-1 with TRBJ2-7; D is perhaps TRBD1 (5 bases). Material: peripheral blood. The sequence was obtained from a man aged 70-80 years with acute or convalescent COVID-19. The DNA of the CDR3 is TGCGCCAGCAGCGGCGACCAGGGATACGAGCAGTACTTC. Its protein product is CASSGDQGYEQYF.